This TCR beta chain was captured by sequencing in a study of radiation and T cells in renal cell carcinoma. The time point: blood 4 weeks post-SBRT, at nephrectomy. The treatment: 15 Gy SBRT to primary tumor, nephrectomy 4 weeks later. Data came from immunoSEQ multiplex PCR; TCRdb stores just in-frame clones and leaves some out. The sample includes under 100,000 clones, over 80% of them seen just once. In this sample, this clone turned up once. The target antigen is unknown. Study results and limitations: In blood, top tumor clones expanded by 2 weeks, shrinking by 4.

The ends lost 2 bases at V and 2 bases at J; junction bases unmatched: 6. The CDR3 extends over 18 amino acids. Germline values: CDR1 MDHEN, CDR2 SYDVKM. The chain links TRBV28 to TRBJ2-2; the match to TRBD2 covers 12 bases. This TCR was recovered from a man aged 50 or older with renal cell carcinoma. This sample comprised blood, obtained from a patient whose treatment included radiotherapy and nephrectomy. This CDR3 is CASSLTTSGSLNTGELFF. CDR3 DNA sequence: TGTGCCAGCAGTTTAACGACTAGCGGGAGTTTAAACACCGGGGAGCTGTTTTTT.